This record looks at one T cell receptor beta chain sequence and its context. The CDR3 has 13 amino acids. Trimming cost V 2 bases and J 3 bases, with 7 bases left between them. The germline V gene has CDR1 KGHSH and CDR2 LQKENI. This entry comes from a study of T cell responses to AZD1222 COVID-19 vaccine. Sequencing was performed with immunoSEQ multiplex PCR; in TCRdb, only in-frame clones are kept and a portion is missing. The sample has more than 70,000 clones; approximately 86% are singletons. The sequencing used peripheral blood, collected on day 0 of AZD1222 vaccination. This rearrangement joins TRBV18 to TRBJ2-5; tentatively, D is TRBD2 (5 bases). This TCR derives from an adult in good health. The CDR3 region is CASSPGSEETQYF. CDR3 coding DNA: TGTGCCAGCTCACCAGGTAGCGAAGAGACCCAGTACTTC. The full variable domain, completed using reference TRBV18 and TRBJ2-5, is NAGVMQNPRHLVRRRGQEARLRCSPMKGHSHVYWYRQLPEEGLKFMVYLQKENIIDESGMPKERFSAEFPKEGPSILRIQQVVRGDSAAYFCASSPGSEETQYFGPGTRLLVL.